This T cell receptor (beta chain) appears in the sequencing data of a study of Ad26.COV2.S vaccination and SARS-CoV-2 variants. This sample's treatment: 15 to 20 received Ad26.COV2.S at low or high dose, single or two shots; about 5 received placebo; per-sample allocation not given. Collection of the samples took place on day 63 after the first injection of vaccine or placebo. The donor's status was that of an adult aged 18-55 years in Boston. Only in-frame clones appear in the TCRdb table, and some are missing; sequencing was by immunoSEQ multiplex PCR. The table has hundreds of thousands of clones, 80% to 90% seen once. Germline lookup yields CDR1 LNHDA and CDR2 SQIVND (reference sequence). J was trimmed by 6 bases and V by 5 bases; bases with no gene match: 4. The CDR3 contains 15 residues.

This chain uses TRBV19 with TRBJ2-3; 14 bases are a match to TRBD2. The material was peripheral blood, obtained in a trial of Ad26.COV2.S vaccine versus placebo. The clonotype originates from a person aged 18-65 years who received the Ad26.COV2.S COVID-19 vaccine or a placebo. This CDR3 is CASSWTSGGYDTQYF. The DNA for the CDR3 is TGTGCCAGTAGTTGGACTAGCGGGGGGTACGATACGCAGTATTTT.